This T cell receptor beta chain emerged from a study of T cell responses to AZD1222 COVID-19 vaccine. There are 14 residues in the CDR3. CDR1 LNHDA and CDR2 SQIVND come from the germline V gene (reference sequence). V lost 2 bases, J lost 8 bases, and 15 bases lay in between. Findings of the study overall: Receipt of two AZD1222 doses was followed by a rise in Spike-specific TCR breadth and depth. Clonal diversity was possibly underestimated, and white British individuals and females predominated among donors. Spike as a whole was targeted by vaccine-associated CD4 TCRs, dominant at 160-218 and 743-854. Just 6 or 7 AZD1222 recipients were seropositive at baseline.

The data were produced by immunoSEQ multiplex PCR, yet TCRdb's version contains in-frame clones alone and is incomplete. The sample holds 160,000 or so clones, about 92% seen once. This clone was seen only once. Its antigen remains unknown. The sample was peripheral blood, taken 28 days after the second AZD1222 dose. V and J are TRBV19 and TRBJ1-2; TRBD1 might be the D (5 bases). The sequence came from an adult who received the AZD1222 COVID-19 vaccine. The CDR3, as DNA: TGTGCCAGTAGTATAACTAAGCAGGGCTGGGGCTACACCTTC. Amino acids: CASSITKQGWGYTF.